These 25 T cell receptor beta chains were sequenced from one sample in a study of control samples from healthy donors and cancer patients (dated by TCRdb to the early 2020s). The method behind the library was the immunoSEQ multiplex PCR assay. TCRdb limited this immuneACCESS table to in-frame rearrangements with V and J called. A share of clones is missing; checked studies link under half to unresolved V genes, and the rest is unexplained. The sample table lists some 76,000 clones, around 90% of them with a count of one. Clones ranked in the top ten supply over 8% of the sample. The sample was PBMCs. The receptors were gathered from a woman aged 45 to 65 with colorectal cancer.

The rearrangement joins TRBV21-1 to TRBJ2-7; the table names TRBD1, a call not compared with the DNA. TRBV21-1 is a pseudogene. The length of the CDR3 is 12 residues. CDR3 in amino acids: CASSKDRGQQYV. CDR3 coding DNA: TGTGCCAGCAGCAAAGACAGGGGGCAACAGTACGTC.

This clone has a single count. CDR3 sequence: CATSDIAGGYNEQFF. DNA of the CDR3: TGTGCCACCAGTGACATAGCGGGGGGGTACAATGAGCAGTTCTTC. V gene TRBV24-1 combines with J gene TRBJ2-1, with TRBD2 matching over 11 bases. Germline trimming cut 4 bases from V and 4 bases from J; bases unmatched to any gene: 2. CDR1 is KGHDR, CDR2 SFDVKD, per germline. CDR3 length equals 15 residues.

The V and J genes are TRBV24-1 and TRBJ2-1; D tentatively fits TRBD1 or TRBD2 (5 bases each). V was clipped by 1 base and J by 6 bases, with 12 bases between them. The germline gives CDR1 KGHDR, CDR2 SFDVKD. The length of the CDR3 is 15 residues. CDR3 in DNA: TGTGCCACCAGTGATTTTGGGGGATCTCGCAATGAGCAGTTCTTC. Residues: CATSDFGGSRNEQFF.

The CDR3 reads CASTPGQNTEAFF. The CDR3 DNA reads as TGTGCCAGCACCCCCGGGCAGAACACTGAAGCTTTCTTT. The rearrangement links TRBV28 to TRBJ1-1; D remains ambiguous. Germline assignment: CDR1 MDHEN and CDR2 SYDVKM. Trimming shortened V by 7 bases and J by 1 base, and 10 bases separated the two germline ends. This CDR3 is built from 13 residues.

This clone showed up just a few times. V usage is TRBV5-1 and J usage is TRBJ2-3; TRBD1 might be the D (6 bases). The CDR3 length is 15 residues. The germline V and J ends were trimmed by 4 bases and 0 bases, with 12 bases remaining between them. Germline CDR1 is SGHRS and CDR2 is YFSETQ. CDR3 amino acids: CASSPRQGSTDTQYF. Here the CDR3 DNA reads TGCGCCAGCAGCCCCCGGCAGGGGAGCACAGATACGCAGTATTTT.

V usage is TRBV7-9 and J usage is TRBJ1-2, with a possible D match to TRBD1 (6 bases). Germline loops: CDR1 SEHNR, CDR2 FQNEAQ (reference sequence). This CDR3 has 13 residues. V was shortened by 5 bases and J by 4 bases, with 11 bases between the two germline ends. The CDR3 protein is CASSLADSYGYTF. The CDR3 nucleotides are TGTGCCAGCAGCCTCGCGGACAGCTATGGCTACACCTTC.

J is TRBJ2-2 and V is TRBV10-3; D tentatively fits TRBD1 or TRBD2 (6 bases each). The CDR3 contains 15 residues. CDR1 and CDR2 from the germline V gene are ENHRY and SYGVKD. V was pared by 2 bases and J by 4 bases, with 11 bases between. The CDR3 loop reads CAISELGGSTGELFF. Here the CDR3 DNA reads TGTGCCATCAGTGAGCTGGGGGGCAGCACCGGGGAGCTGTTTTTT.

Details on this clone: One junction end disagrees with the germline gene, perhaps due to a read error. The chain is built from TRBV2 and TRBJ2-2; D unresolved. In germline, CDR1 is SNHLY, CDR2 FYNNEI. The CDR3 has 13 residues. CDR3 region: CASSQRPAGELFF. CDR3 nucleotide sequence: TGTGCCAGCAGCCAAAGGCCCGCCGGAGAGCTGTTTTTT. Using reference TRBV2 and TRBJ2-2 for the parts outside the CDR3, the full variable domain is EPEVTQTPSHQVTQMGQEVILRCVPISNHLYFYWYRQILGQKVEFLVSFYNNEISEKSEIFDDQFSVERPDGSNFTLKIRSTKLEDSAMYFCASSQRPAGELFFGEGSRLTVL.

This clone was detected only a few times. The chain couples TRBV28 to TRBJ2-2; TRBD2 might be the D (6 bases). Between the trimmed V and J ends, which lost 5 bases and 8 bases, there was a span of 9 bases. Germline V gene lookup returns CDR1 MDHEN and CDR2 SYDVKM. The CDR3 has 12 amino acids. The CDR3 region has the DNA TGTGCCAGCAGTAGGGGACTTGGGGAGCTGTTTTTT. It translates to CASSRGLGELFF.

The V gene is TRBV7-2, the J gene TRBJ2-3; 9 positions agree with TRBD2. Germline-derived CDR1 and CDR2 are SGHTA and FQGNSA. The CDR3 runs 16 residues. V lost 1 base, J lost 5 bases, and 7 bases stayed unmatched. The CDR3 nucleotides are TGTGCCAGCAGCTTAGTGGCGGGGGGGCAGGGAGATACGCAGTATTTT. Translating gives CASSLVAGGQGDTQYF.

This chain joins TRBV7-2 and TRBJ1-1, with D tentatively TRBD1 (6 bases). In germline, CDR1 is SGHTA, CDR2 FQGNSA. V was clipped by 5 bases and J by 3 bases, with 10 bases between them. The CDR3 spans 13 residues. This CDR3 reads CASSTRGDTEAFF. CDR3 bases: TGTGCCAGCAGCACCAGGGGCGACACTGAAGCTTTCTTT.

V and J are TRBV2 and TRBJ2-5; 14 nucleotides align to TRBD2. CDR3 length equals 16 residues. CDR1 is SNHLY, CDR2 FYNNEI, per germline. J lost 4 bases, V lost 1 base, and 2 bases had no gene match. CDR3: CASSEETSGGAETQYF. The CDR3 DNA sequence: TGTGCCAGCAGTGAAGAGACTAGCGGGGGGGCAGAGACCCAGTACTTC.

V and J are TRBV4-3 and TRBJ2-3, with 8 nucleotides matching TRBD1. Unmatched junction bases numbered 1, after V lost 1 base and J lost 1 base. Germline CDR1 LGHNA, CDR2 YSLEER. The CDR3 loop spans 15 amino acids. CDR3 bases: TGCGCCAGCAGCCAAGCGACAGGGGGCACAGATACGCAGTATTTT. Translated, it gives CASSQATGGTDTQYF.

V gene TRBV6-5 combines with J gene TRBJ2-3; D perhaps matches TRBD1 (8 bases). V gave up 6 bases and J gave up 3 bases, with 16 bases separating them. This CDR3 is 15 amino acids long. CDR1 is MNHEY, CDR2 SVGAGI, per germline. The CDR3, as DNA: TGTGCCAGCAGCGACAACAGGGGGGGGACAGATACGCAGTATTTT. This translates into CASSDNRGGTDTQYF.

The rearrangement links TRBV7-6 to TRBJ2-5; D unresolved. The V end was cut by 5 bases, the J end by 0 bases, with 4 bases between. This CDR3 contains 12 residues. Germline values: CDR1 SGHVS, CDR2 FNYEAQ. For the CDR3, the DNA is TGTGCCAGCAGCCCGTACCAAGAGACCCAGTACTTC. It yields the protein CASSPYQETQYF. Variable domain in full (rest from reference TRBV7-6 and TRBJ2-5): GAGVSQSPRYKVTKRGQDVALRCDPISGHVSLYWYRQALGQGPEFLTYFNYEAQQDKSGLPNDRFSAERPEGSISTLTIQRTEQRDSAMYRCASSPYQETQYFGPGTRLLVL.

The chain has TRBV7-9 and TRBJ2-3; possibly TRBD2 for D (6 bases). The length of the CDR3 is 12 residues. Trimming took off 6 bases at V and 3 bases at J, with 7 bases between the two ends. The germline V gene encodes CDR1 SEHNR and CDR2 FQNEAQ (reference sequence). The CDR3 DNA is TGTGCCAGCAGGGGGACTACAGATACGCAGTATTTT. The encoded protein is CASRGTTDTQYF.

V gene TRBV18 combines with J gene TRBJ2-5; possible D gene TRBD1, 7 bases. The V end lost 8 bases, the J end lost 4 bases, and 17 bases lay between the germline ends. From germline, CDR1 is KGHSH and CDR2 LQKENI. The CDR3 is 14 residues long. CDR3 nucleotides: TGTGCCAGCCAGGGGGGCCTTCTGCGAGAGACCCAGTACTTC. It codes for CASQGGLLRETQYF.

The chain is built from TRBV28 and TRBJ1-4, with TRBD1 matching 12 bases. The length of the CDR3 is 18 residues. The ends lost 5 bases at V and 2 bases at J; junction bases unmatched: 9. Germline V gene data show CDR1 as MDHEN and CDR2 as SYDVKM. As DNA, the CDR3 is TGTGCCAGCAGTCCACCGGGACAGGGGGCGAACACTAATGAAAAACTGTTTTTT. Translation: CASSPPGQGANTNEKLFF.

The chain employs TRBV6-5 and TRBJ2-1, with 8 bases fitting TRBD1. CDR3 length equals 16 residues. V trimming: 0 bases; J trimming: 8 bases; junction bases outside the gene matches: 9. Germline-derived CDR1 and CDR2 are MNHEY and SVGAGI. The CDR3 spells CASSYSTGQVSYEQFF. CDR3 sequence (DNA): TGTGCCAGCAGTTACTCGACGGGACAGGTGTCCTATGAGCAGTTCTTC.

The chain carries TRBV2 and TRBJ2-2, with TRBD2 matching over 8 bases. Germline trimming cut 10 bases from V and 2 bases from J; bases unmatched to any gene: 6. Looked up from germline, CDR1 is SNHLY and CDR2 is FYNNEI. The CDR3 has 14 amino acids. The CDR3 spells CATTGGPNTGELFF. The DNA of the CDR3 is TGTGCCACAACGGGGGGGCCAAACACCGGGGAGCTGTTTTTT. Full variable domain (remainder filled in from reference TRBV2 and TRBJ2-2): EPEVTQTPSHQVTQMGQEVILRCVPISNHLYFYWYRQILGQKVEFLVSFYNNEISEKSEIFDDQFSVERPDGSNFTLKIRSTKLEDSAMYFCATTGGPNTGELFFGEGSRLTVL.

The chain employs TRBV4-1 and TRBJ1-5, with 10 bases that match TRBD1. V was clipped by 1 base and J by 6 bases; unmatched bases: 6. Germline-derived CDR1 and CDR2 are MGHRA and YSYEKL. This CDR3 has 16 amino acids. The CDR3 sequence is CASSQGQGAISQPQHF. As DNA, the CDR3 is TGCGCCAGCAGCCAAGGACAGGGGGCGATTAGTCAGCCCCAGCATTTT.

The gene calls are TRBV11-1 and TRBJ2-7; either TRBD1 or TRBD2 may supply D (5 bases each). The germline V gene encodes CDR1 SGHAT and CDR2 FQDESV (reference sequence). Trimming pared 5 bases from V and 0 bases from J, leaving 11 bases between. This CDR3 region has 14 residues. CDR3 protein: CASSQPGSSYEQYV. Written as DNA, the CDR3 is TGTGCCAGCAGCCAACCAGGGAGCTCCTACGAGCAGTACGTC.

The chain's CDR3 is CASSLSQGTGELFF. DNA for the CDR3: TGTGCCAGCAGCTTATCACAGGGGACCGGGGAGCTGTTTTTT. The V call is TRBV7-6, the J call TRBJ2-2, with 7 bases fitting TRBD1. The V and J ends lost 2 bases and 5 bases, in that order; junction bases with no gene match: 2. Looked up from germline, CDR1 is SGHVS and CDR2 is FNYEAQ. The CDR3 spans 14 residues.

The chain joins TRBV27 to TRBJ2-7; D could derive from TRBD1 or TRBD2 (5 bases each). Germline V gives CDR1 MNHEY, CDR2 SMNVEV (reference sequence). V was cut by 1 base and J by 1 base, with 8 bases left in between. This CDR3 is built from 14 residues. CDR3 region: CASSLYGGSYEQYV. The DNA of the CDR3 is TGTGCCAGCAGTTTATATGGGGGATCCTACGAGCAGTACGTC.

In its sample, this clone was seen once. The rearrangement uses TRBV5-1 and TRBJ2-5, with 8 bases fitting TRBD1. Germline CDR1 reads SGHRS; CDR2 reads YFSETQ. V lost 2 bases, J lost 2 bases, and 5 bases stayed unmatched. The CDR3 covers 15 residues. This CDR3 is CASSLIGQGQETQYF. CDR3 coding DNA: TGCGCCAGCAGCTTAATAGGACAGGGTCAAGAGACCCAGTACTTC.